This T cell receptor beta chain was sequenced for a study of blood T cells in healthy people across ages. Study-wide results and caveats: Expanded clonotype shifts may have been confounded, as the donors had an unknown CMV status. Roughly linear declines in TCR beta diversity per million T cells occurred with age. It was found that TCR beta diversity correlated strongly with the percentage of naive T cells.

A remark on this clonotype: Its antigen is not identified.

A second PCR of 7 to 11 cycles used a sample-barcoded 5' primer and a J-beta primer mix. Each CDR3 protein is one row after TCRdb ran MiXCR on the 5' RACE reads. The data contain about 1.5 million distinct CDR3 sequences, less than 45% of them singletons. Collection of 8.5 to 10 milliliters of peripheral blood was performed for each donor. Sequenced sample: blood. The TCR was taken from a woman under 30 in good health.

The DNA for the CDR3 is TGTGCCAGCAGCCCCGTCCCGGGGACAGCGCAAGAGACCCAGTACTTC. This translates into CASSPVPGTAQETQYF. The chain uses TRBV7-9 and TRBJ2-5; 7 positions agree with TRBD1. The CDR3 loop spans 16 amino acids. V lost 5 bases to trimming and J lost 2 bases; unmatched junction nucleotides: 11. The germline V gene has CDR1 SEHNR and CDR2 FQNEAQ (reference sequence).